A selection of T cell receptor beta chains follows, all from one sample in a study of T cells after yellow fever vaccination. TCRdb itself ran the 5' RACE reads through MiXCR, one entry per CDR3 protein. The repertoire has approximately 150,000 distinct CDR3 sequences, about 6% of them found once; the top ten carry about 2.8%. Sequences were derived from CD4+ T cells sorted from PBMCs, sampled on the day of the first yellow fever vaccination. The receptor source for this set is a man aged 18-30 years who received the YFV17D yellow fever vaccine. The CDR3 runs from the conserved cysteine through the conserved F or W. Each record gives: V gene, clone size, D gene, J gene, CDR3 protein, CDR3 DNA. D genes are given only for firm matches. A row's size may be missing; if present it is once, few, many or a size class.

>TRBV10-3|-|-|TRBJ1-6
CAIRSGTYNSPLHF
TGTGCCATCAGGTCCGGGACTTATAATTCACCCCTCCACTTT
>TRBV5-1|many|-|TRBJ2-2
CASSFRDPTGELFF
TGCGCCAGCAGCTTTAGGGACCCCACCGGGGAGCTGTTTTTT
>TRBV4-2|few|TRBD2|TRBJ2-3
CASSQDLASGGDTQYF
TGTGCCAGCAGCCAAGATCTAGCTAGCGGGGGTGATACGCAGTATTTT
>TRBV12-3/TRBV12-4|-|TRBD1|TRBJ1-6
CASSATGGHSPLHF
TGTGCCAGCAGTGCCACAGGGGGGCATTCACCCCTCCACTTT
>TRBV12-3/TRBV12-4|many|-|TRBJ2-5
CASTLGRQETQYF
TGTGCCAGCACCCTGGGTAGGCAAGAGACCCAGTACTTC
>TRBV5-1|few|-|TRBJ2-6
CASSWGGANVLTF
TGCGCCAGCAGCTGGGGTGGGGCCAACGTCCTGACTTTC
>TRBV4-1|many|TRBD2|TRBJ2-5
CASSRRLIDSGGAGETQYF
TGCGCCAGCAGCCGCCGACTAATCGATAGCGGGGGGGCGGGAGAGACCCAGTACTTC
>TRBV24-1|many|TRBD1|TRBJ2-3
CATSEDTGGSDTQYF
TGTGCCACCAGTGAGGATACAGGGGGATCAGATACGCAGTATTTT
>TRBV5-6|-|-|TRBJ2-1
CASSVDSYSLYNEQFF
TGTGCCAGCAGCGTGGACTCTTACTCATTATACAATGAGCAGTTCTTC
>TRBV3-1|few|-|TRBJ1-5
CASSQGGVSNQPQHF
TGTGCCAGCAGCCAAGGAGGGGTTAGCAATCAGCCCCAGCATTTT
>TRBV7-2|-|-|TRBJ1-1
CASSLLGAKEAFF
TGTGCCAGCAGCTTATTAGGGGCGAAGGAAGCTTTCTTT
>TRBV6-5|-|TRBD1|TRBJ1-2
CASSRSGGNYGYTF
TGTGCCAGCAGTAGGTCAGGGGGTAACTATGGCTACACCTTC
>TRBV25-1|-|-|TRBJ1-2
CASSDNRGQRYYGYTF
TGTGCCAGCAGTGATAATAGAGGACAGAGGTACTATGGCTACACCTTC
>TRBV20-1|-|-|TRBJ2-3
CSASQGDDTQYF
TGCAGTGCTAGTCAAGGGGATGATACGCAGTATTTT
>TRBV4-1|many|-|TRBJ2-3
CASSQDGGGGDTQYF
TGCGCCAGCAGCCAAGATGGAGGGGGAGGAGATACGCAGTATTTT
>TRBV4-1|many|TRBD2|TRBJ2-1
CASSLKSGLAGVDEQFF
TGCGCCAGCAGCCTAAAGTCGGGGCTAGCGGGGGTGGATGAGCAGTTCTTC
>TRBV12-3/TRBV12-4|-|-|TRBJ1-2
CASSLGGASAF
TGTGCCAGCAGTTTAGGGGGGGCTAGCGCCTTC
>TRBV12-5|many|-|TRBJ2-5
CASGSRPLEETQYF
TGTGCTAGTGGTTCCCGACCCCTGGAAGAGACCCAGTACTTC
>TRBV6-4|many|-|TRBJ1-2
CASRRDGNYGYTF
TGTGCCAGCAGGAGAGACGGGAACTATGGCTACACCTTC
>TRBV5-4|few|-|TRBJ1-1
CASSLGSPGLGVSFF
TGTGCCAGCAGCTTGGGGTCCCCAGGGTTAGGTGTGTCTTTCTTT
>TRBV20-1|many|TRBD2|TRBJ2-7
CSALSGGATEQYF
TGCAGTGCCCTTAGCGGGGGGGCCACCGAGCAGTACTTC
>TRBV4-1|many|-|TRBJ1-6
CASSHRRGSGSPLHF
TGCGCCAGCAGCCACAGACGGGGGAGTGGGTCACCCCTCCACTTT
>TRBV6-5|many|TRBD1|TRBJ2-2
CASSLDRGATGELFF
TGTGCCAGCAGTTTGGACAGGGGCGCCACCGGGGAGCTGTTTTTT
>TRBV20-1|-|-|TRBJ1-1
CSAKSGIGVRGEAFF
TGCAGTGCTAAGTCAGGGATCGGGGTTCGTGGTGAAGCTTTCTTT
>TRBV7-2|many|-|TRBJ1-2
CASSPQRVYGYTF
TGTGCCAGCAGCCCGCAGAGGGTCTATGGCTACACCTTC
>TRBV15|many|-|TRBJ1-6
CATSGLLKSPLHF
TGTGCCACCAGCGGCCTTTTAAAATCACCCCTCCACTTT
>TRBV6-4|-|-|TRBJ2-3
CASSDSTAESTDTQYF
TGTGCCAGCAGTGACTCGACAGCGGAGAGCACAGATACGCAGTATTTT
>TRBV11-2|-|-|TRBJ2-6
CASSLAGETSGANVLTF
TGTGCCAGCAGCTTAGCAGGAGAAACCTCTGGGGCCAACGTCCTGACTTTC
>TRBV4-2|many|-|TRBJ1-1
CASSRLGVQANTEAFF
TGTGCCAGCAGCAGACTAGGGGTCCAGGCGAACACTGAAGCTTTCTTT
>TRBV24-1|-|TRBD2|TRBJ2-3
CATSDPSGGGTDTQYF
TGTGCCACCAGTGATCCCAGCGGGGGTGGCACAGATACGCAGTATTTT
>TRBV25-1|many|-|TRBJ2-3
CASSEYSTDTQYF
TGTGCCAGCAGTGAATACTCCACAGATACGCAGTATTTT
>TRBV15|few|TRBD2|TRBJ2-1
CATSRAARRLAGGLTEQFF
TGTGCCACCAGCAGAGCCGCCCGACGACTAGCGGGGGGACTCACGGAGCAGTTCTTC
>TRBV5-1|few|-|TRBJ2-3
CASSWTRGVTDTQYF
TGCGCCAGCAGCTGGACCAGGGGGGTCACAGATACGCAGTATTTT
>TRBV25-1|-|-|TRBJ2-2
CATSDRTNTGELFF
TGTGCCACCTCAGACAGGACGAACACCGGGGAGCTGTTTTTT
>TRBV12-3/TRBV12-4|many|-|TRBJ1-1
CASSRGRTTEAFF
TGTGCCAGCAGTCGGGGACGAACCACTGAAGCTTTCTTT
>TRBV29-1|many|TRBD1|TRBJ2-5
CSVVRGLGETQYF
TGCAGCGTTGTGAGGGGGCTGGGGGAGACCCAGTACTTC
>TRBV12-3/TRBV12-4|-|-|TRBJ1-1
CASSSQGGRTEAFF
TGTGCCAGCAGTTCACAGGGAGGTCGGACTGAAGCTTTCTTT
>TRBV9|-|TRBD1|TRBJ1-1
CASNEGASNTEAFF
TGTGCCAGCAACGAGGGGGCGTCGAACACTGAAGCTTTCTTT
>TRBV5-6|few|-|TRBJ1-2
CASSLESGGYTF
TGTGCCAGCAGCTTGGAGTCGGGTGGCTACACCTTC
>TRBV7-2|few|TRBD1|TRBJ2-7
CASSLGQGGEQYF
TGTGCCAGCAGCTTAGGACAGGGGGGGGAGCAGTACTTC
>TRBV27|many|TRBD1|TRBJ1-4
CASRAGGRVWEKLFF
TGTGCCAGCAGGGCAGGGGGAAGGGTGTGGGAAAAACTGTTTTTT
>TRBV2|many|-|TRBJ2-3
CASKVHTDTQYF
TGTGCCAGCAAGGTGCACACAGATACGCAGTATTTT
>TRBV5-1|many|TRBD2|TRBJ2-1
CASSPAPSGGDNEQFF
TGCGCCAGCAGCCCGGCCCCTAGCGGGGGGGACAATGAGCAGTTCTTC
>TRBV11-2|many|TRBD1|TRBJ2-3
CASTTGTGVSDTQYF
TGTGCCAGCACCACCGGGACAGGGGTTTCAGATACGCAGTATTTT
>TRBV18|-|TRBD1|TRBJ1-5
CASSPRDSQPQHF
TGTGCCAGCTCACCAAGGGACAGTCAGCCCCAGCATTTT
>TRBV12-3/TRBV12-4|-|-|TRBJ1-2
CASSLRGGNYTF
TGTGCCAGCAGTCTACGGGGGGGGAACTACACCTTC
>TRBV12-3/TRBV12-4|many|-|TRBJ2-6
CASRLTGSGANVLTF
TGTGCCAGCAGGCTTACAGGGAGTGGGGCCAACGTCCTGACTTTC
>TRBV11-2|many|-|TRBJ1-2
CASSLVAANYGYTF
TGTGCCAGCAGCTTAGTGGCAGCGAACTATGGCTACACCTTC
>TRBV4-3|many|-|TRBJ2-2
CASSGQRNTGELFF
TGCGCCAGCAGCGGACAGAGAAACACCGGGGAGCTGTTTTTT
>TRBV20-1|many|TRBD2|TRBJ2-5
CSAQSGGSGETQYF
TGCAGTGCTCAAAGCGGGGGAAGCGGGGAGACCCAGTACTTC
>TRBV9|-|-|TRBJ1-1
CASSVGPGQNTEAFF
TGTGCCAGCAGCGTAGGTCCAGGGCAGAACACTGAAGCTTTCTTT